The clone carrying this T cell receptor (beta chain) was counted ten times or more. Its antigen is still unknown. These data belong to a study of spatial heterogeneity in lung cancer. On the study more broadly: Sequences of the beta chain were consistently detected in greater numbers than alpha-chain sequences.

TCRdb reprocessed the 5' RACE reads with MiXCR, giving one entry per CDR3 protein. The sample has about 13,000 distinct CDR3 sequences; more than 3% are singletons. The CDR3 consists of 13 residues. Trimming removed 3 bases from V and 3 bases from J, with 8 bases in between. Findings and limits, study-wide: The recorded estimate of tumor T cell coverage is around 7.7% for alpha chains and about 14% for beta chains. Counts that tracked tumor mutation counts were those of expanded intratumoral alpha and beta TCRs.

Time point indicated: sample taken at primary tumor resection. The sample was lung tumor tissue, taken at surgery. The clonotype originates from a male donor with early-stage non-small cell lung cancer. This rearrangement joins TRBV12-3 or TRBV12-4 to TRBJ1-2; TRBD1 is a possible D gene (5 bases). In DNA, the CDR3 is TGTGCCAGCAGTTTGGCGGGGGACTATGGCTACACCTTC. As protein: CASSLAGDYGYTF.